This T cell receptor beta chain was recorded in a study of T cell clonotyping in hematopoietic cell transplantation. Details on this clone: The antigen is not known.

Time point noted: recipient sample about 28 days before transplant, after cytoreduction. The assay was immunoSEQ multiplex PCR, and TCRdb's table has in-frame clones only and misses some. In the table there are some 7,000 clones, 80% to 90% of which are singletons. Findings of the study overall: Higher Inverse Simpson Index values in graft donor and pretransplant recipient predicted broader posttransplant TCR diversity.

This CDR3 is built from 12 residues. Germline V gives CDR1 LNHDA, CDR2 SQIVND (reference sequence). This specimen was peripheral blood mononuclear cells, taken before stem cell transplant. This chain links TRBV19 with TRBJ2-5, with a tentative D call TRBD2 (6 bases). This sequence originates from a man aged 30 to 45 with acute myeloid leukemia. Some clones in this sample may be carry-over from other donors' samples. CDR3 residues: CATGENQETQYF. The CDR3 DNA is TGTGCGACGGGGGAGAACCAAGAGACCCAGTACTTC.